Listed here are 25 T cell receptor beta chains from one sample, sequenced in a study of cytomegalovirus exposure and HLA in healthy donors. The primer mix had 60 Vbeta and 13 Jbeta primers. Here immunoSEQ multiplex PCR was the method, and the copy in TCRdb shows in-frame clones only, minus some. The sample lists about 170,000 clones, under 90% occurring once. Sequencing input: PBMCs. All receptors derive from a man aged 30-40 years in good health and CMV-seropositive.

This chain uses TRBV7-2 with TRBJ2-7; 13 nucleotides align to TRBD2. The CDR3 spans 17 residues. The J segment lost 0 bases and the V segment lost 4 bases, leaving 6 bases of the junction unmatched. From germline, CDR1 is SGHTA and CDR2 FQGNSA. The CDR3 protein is CASSSSGTSGVSYEQYF. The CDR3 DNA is TGTGCCAGCAGCTCATCCGGGACTAGCGGGGTCTCCTACGAGCAGTACTTC.

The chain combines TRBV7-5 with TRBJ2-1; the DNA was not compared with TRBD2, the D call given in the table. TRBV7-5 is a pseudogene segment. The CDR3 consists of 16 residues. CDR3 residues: CARSLVRGWHYNEQFF. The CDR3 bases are TGTGCCAGAAGCTTAGTTCGCGGGTGGCACTACAATGAGCAGTTCTTC.

CDR3 residues: CAWSAPAGYEQFF. The CDR3 region has the DNA TGTGCCTGGAGTGCCCCAGCGGGTTATGAGCAGTTCTTC. V and J are TRBV30 and TRBJ2-1; tentative D call: TRBD2 (6 bases). Germline V gives CDR1 GTSNPN, CDR2 SVGIG (reference sequence). The V end was cut by 1 base, the J end by 8 bases, with 12 bases between. The CDR3 totals 13 residues.

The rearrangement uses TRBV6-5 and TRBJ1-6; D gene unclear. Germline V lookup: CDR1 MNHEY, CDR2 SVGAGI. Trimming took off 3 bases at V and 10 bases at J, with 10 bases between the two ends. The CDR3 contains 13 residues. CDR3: CASSYEVLSPLHF. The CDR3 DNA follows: TGTGCCAGCAGTTATGAGGTACTCTCACCCCTCCACTTT.

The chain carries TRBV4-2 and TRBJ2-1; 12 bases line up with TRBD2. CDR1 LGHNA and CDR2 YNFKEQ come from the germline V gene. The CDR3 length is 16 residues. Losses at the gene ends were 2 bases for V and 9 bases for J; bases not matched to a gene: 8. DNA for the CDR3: TGTGCCAGCAGCCAAATAACACTAGCGGGAGGTATTGAGCAGTTCTTC. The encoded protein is CASSQITLAGGIEQFF.

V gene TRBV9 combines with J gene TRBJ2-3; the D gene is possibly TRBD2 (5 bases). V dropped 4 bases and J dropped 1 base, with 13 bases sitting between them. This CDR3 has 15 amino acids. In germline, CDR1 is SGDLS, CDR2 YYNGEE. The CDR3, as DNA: TGTGCCAGCAGCCCGAACAGCGGCCGCACAGATACGCAGTATTTT. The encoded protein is CASSPNSGRTDTQYF.

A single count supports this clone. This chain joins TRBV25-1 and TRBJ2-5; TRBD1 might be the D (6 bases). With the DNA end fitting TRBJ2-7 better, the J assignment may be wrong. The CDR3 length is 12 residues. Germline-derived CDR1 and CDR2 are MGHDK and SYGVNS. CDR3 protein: CASRAQGSEQYF. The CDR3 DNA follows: TGTGCCAGCAGAGCACAGGGTTCCGAGCAGTACTTC.

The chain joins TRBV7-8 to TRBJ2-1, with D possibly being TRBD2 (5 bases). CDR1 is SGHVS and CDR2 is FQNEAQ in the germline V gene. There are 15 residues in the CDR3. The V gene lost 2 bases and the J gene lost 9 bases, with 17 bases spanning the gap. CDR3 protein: CASSLYSTTNREQFF. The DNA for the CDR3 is TGTGCCAGCAGCTTATACAGTACGACTAATCGTGAGCAGTTCTTC.

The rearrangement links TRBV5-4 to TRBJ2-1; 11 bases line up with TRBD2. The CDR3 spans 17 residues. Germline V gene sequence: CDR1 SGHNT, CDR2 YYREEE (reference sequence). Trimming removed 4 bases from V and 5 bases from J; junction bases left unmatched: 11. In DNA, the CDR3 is TGTGCCAGCAGCATCGAACTAGCGGGGGCCAGTCACAATGAGCAGTTCTTC. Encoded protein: CASSIELAGASHNEQFF.

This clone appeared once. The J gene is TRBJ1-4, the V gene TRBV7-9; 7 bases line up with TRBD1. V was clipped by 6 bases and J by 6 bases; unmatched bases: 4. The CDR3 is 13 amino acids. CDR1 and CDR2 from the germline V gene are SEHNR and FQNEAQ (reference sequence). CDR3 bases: TGTGCCAGCAGTTCCGACAGGGATGAAAAACTGTTTTTT. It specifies CASSSDRDEKLFF. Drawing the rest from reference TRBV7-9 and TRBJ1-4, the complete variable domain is DTGVSQNPRHKITKRGQNVTFRCDPISEHNRLYWYRQTLGQGPEFLTYFQNEAQLEKSRLLSDRFSAERPKGSFSTLEIQRTEQGDSAMYLCASSSDRDEKLFFGSGTQLSVL.

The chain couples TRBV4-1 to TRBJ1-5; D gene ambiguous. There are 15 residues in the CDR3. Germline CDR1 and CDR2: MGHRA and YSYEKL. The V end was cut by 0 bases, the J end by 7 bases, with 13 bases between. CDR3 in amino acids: CASSQDLRVQQPQHF. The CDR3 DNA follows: TGCGCCAGCAGCCAAGATTTGCGGGTCCAGCAGCCCCAGCATTTT.

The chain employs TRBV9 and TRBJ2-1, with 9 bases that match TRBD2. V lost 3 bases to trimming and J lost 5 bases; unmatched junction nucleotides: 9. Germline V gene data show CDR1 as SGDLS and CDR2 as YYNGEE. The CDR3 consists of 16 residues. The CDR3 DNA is TGTGCCAGCAGCGCCGGGGAGGGACTAGCAAACAATGAGCAGTTCTTC. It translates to CASSAGEGLANNEQFF.

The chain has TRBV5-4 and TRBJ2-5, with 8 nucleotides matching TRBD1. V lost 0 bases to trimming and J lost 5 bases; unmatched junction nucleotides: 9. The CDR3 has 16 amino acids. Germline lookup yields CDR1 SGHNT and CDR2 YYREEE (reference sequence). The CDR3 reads CASSLGSRGPRETQYF. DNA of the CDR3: TGTGCCAGCAGCTTGGGAAGCAGGGGGCCGCGTGAGACCCAGTACTTC.

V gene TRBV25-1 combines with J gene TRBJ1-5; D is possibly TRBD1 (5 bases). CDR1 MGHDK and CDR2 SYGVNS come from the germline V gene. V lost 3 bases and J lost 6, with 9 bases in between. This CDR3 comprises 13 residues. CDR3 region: CASSDHQGQPQHF. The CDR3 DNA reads TGTGCCAGCAGTGACCACCAGGGTCAGCCCCAGCATTTT.

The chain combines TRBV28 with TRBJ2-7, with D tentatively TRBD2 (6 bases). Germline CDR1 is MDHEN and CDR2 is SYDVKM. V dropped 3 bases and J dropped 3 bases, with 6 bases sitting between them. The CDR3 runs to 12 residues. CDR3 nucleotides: TGTGCCAGCAGTTTGGACTACTACGAGCAGTACTTC. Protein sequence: CASSLDYYEQYF.

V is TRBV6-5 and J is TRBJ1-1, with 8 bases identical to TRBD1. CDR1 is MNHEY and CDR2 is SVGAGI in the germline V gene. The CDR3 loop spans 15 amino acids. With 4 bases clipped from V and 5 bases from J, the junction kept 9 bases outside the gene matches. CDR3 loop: CASSSAGGLRTEAFF. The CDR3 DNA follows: TGTGCCAGCAGTTCGGCAGGGGGCCTTAGGACTGAAGCTTTCTTT.

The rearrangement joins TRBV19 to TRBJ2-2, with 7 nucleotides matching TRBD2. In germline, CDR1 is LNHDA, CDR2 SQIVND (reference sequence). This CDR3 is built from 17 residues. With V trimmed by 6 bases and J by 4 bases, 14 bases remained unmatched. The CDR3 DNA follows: TGTGCCAGTAGCACCCCTGGGAGCGGGGCGGGCACCGGGGAGCTGTTTTTT. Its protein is CASSTPGSGAGTGELFF. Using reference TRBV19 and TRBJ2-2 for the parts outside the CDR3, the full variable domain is DGGITQSPKYLFRKEGQNVTLSCEQNLNHDAMYWYRQDPGQGLRLIYYSQIVNDFQKGDIAEGYSVSREKKESFPLTVTSAQKNPTAFYLCASSTPGSGAGTGELFFGEGSRLTVL.

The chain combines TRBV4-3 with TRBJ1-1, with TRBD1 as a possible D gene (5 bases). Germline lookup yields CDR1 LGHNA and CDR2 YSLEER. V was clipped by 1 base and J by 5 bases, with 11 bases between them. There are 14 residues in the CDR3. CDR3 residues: CASSQGEGRTEAFF. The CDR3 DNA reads TGCGCCAGCAGCCAAGGGGAGGGGCGAACTGAAGCTTTCTTT.

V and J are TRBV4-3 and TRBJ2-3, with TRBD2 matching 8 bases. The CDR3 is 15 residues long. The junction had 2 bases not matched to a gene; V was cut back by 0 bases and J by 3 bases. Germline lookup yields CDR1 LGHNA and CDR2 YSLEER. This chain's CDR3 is CASSQEGTRTDTQYF. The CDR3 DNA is TGCGCCAGCAGCCAAGAGGGGACTAGGACAGATACGCAGTATTTT.

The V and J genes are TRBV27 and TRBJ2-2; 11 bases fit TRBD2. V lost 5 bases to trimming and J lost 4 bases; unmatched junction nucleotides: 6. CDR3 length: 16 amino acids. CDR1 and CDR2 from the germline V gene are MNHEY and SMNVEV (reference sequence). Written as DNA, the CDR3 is TGTGCCAGCAGTCCACTAGCGGGAGAGCGCACCGGGGAGCTGTTTTTT. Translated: CASSPLAGERTGELFF.

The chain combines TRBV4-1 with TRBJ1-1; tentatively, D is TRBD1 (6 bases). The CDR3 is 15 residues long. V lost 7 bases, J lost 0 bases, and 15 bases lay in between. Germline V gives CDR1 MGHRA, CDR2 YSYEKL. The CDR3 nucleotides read TGCGCCAGCACCCCTCCTACAGGGCTGAACACTGAAGCTTTCTTT. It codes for CASTPPTGLNTEAFF.

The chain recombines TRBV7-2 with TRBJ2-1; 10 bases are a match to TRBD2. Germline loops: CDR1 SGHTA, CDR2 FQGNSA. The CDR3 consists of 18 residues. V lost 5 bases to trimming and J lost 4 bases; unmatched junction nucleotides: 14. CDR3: CASSLTVSGGRSYNEQFF. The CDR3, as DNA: TGTGCCAGCAGCCTCACAGTTAGCGGGGGGCGGAGTTACAATGAGCAGTTCTTC. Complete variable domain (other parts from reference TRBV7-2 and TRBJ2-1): GAGVSQSPSNKVTEKGKDVELRCDPISGHTALYWYRQSLGQGLEFLIYFQGNSAPDKSGLPSDRFSAERTGGSVSTLTIQRTQQEDSAVYLCASSLTVSGGRSYNEQFFGPGTRLTVL.

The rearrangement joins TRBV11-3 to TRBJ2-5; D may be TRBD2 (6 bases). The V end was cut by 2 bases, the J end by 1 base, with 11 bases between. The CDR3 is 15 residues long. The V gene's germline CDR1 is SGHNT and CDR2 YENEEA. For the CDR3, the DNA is TGTGCCAGCAGCTTAACCACGGGGGTCCAAGAGACCCAGTACTTC. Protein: CASSLTTGVQETQYF.

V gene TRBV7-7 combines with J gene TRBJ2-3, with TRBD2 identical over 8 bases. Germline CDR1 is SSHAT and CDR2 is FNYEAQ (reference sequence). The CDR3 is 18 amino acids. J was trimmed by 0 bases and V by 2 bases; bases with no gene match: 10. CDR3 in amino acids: CASSLRSGGRPSTDTQYF. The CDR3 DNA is TGTGCCAGCAGCTTAAGGAGCGGGGGTCGTCCTAGCACAGATACGCAGTATTTT.

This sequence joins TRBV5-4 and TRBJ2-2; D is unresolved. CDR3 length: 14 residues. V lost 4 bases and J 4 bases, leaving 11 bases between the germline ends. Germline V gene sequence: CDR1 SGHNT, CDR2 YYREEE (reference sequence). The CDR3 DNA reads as TGTGCCAGCAGCCCTAGAGATTTCACCGGGGAGCTGTTTTTT. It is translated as CASSPRDFTGELFF.